This T cell receptor (beta chain) was identified during a study of coeliac disease. Turning to the study itself: The study queried TRBV7-2 bias without high-resolution HLA data. Study results and limitations: Known gliadin-specific TRB sequences: about 45% of the 18 coeliac samples, only 1 of 6 controls. Control samples showed higher TRB and TRG clonality than intraepithelial and lamina propria samples in active celiac disease.

Germline trimming cut 5 bases from V and 2 bases from J; bases unmatched to any gene: 5. The CDR3 has 15 residues. Germline CDR1 LNHDA, CDR2 SQIVND (reference sequence). Sequenced by immunoSEQ multiplex PCR; TCRdb stores in-frame clones only, minus some. Of 6,000 to 8,000 clones in the sample, 55% to 75% were seen once. As regards this clone: No antigen is known for it.

One frozen 500,000-cell aliquot per fraction was sequenced. This receptor was obtained from a man between 25 and 39 years old with celiac disease. The sequenced sample consisted of lamina propria lymphocytes from the gut. The rearrangement uses TRBV19 and TRBJ2-7; the match to TRBD1 covers 11 bases. The CDR3 is CASSVRDRGTYEQYF. CDR3 DNA sequence: TGTGCCAGTAGTGTAAGGGACAGGGGGACCTACGAGCAGTACTTC.